A single sample gave rise to the 17 T cell receptor beta chains below, sequenced in a study of blood T cell repertoires in COVID-19. Data came from immunoSEQ multiplex PCR; TCRdb stores just in-frame clones and leaves some out. Here the sample spans some 27,000 clones, about nine tenths being singletons. The sequencing input was peripheral blood. The receptors derive from a man aged 45 to 65 with active COVID-19.

The chain couples TRBV13 to TRBJ2-7; D perhaps matches TRBD1 (5 bases). Germline V gene data show CDR1 as PRHDT and CDR2 as FYEKMQ (reference sequence). The V gene lost 2 bases and the J gene lost 2 bases, with 16 bases spanning the gap. The CDR3 spans 16 residues. CDR3 sequence: CASSLYAGLGPYEQYF. In DNA form, the CDR3 reads TGTGCCAGCAGCTTATATGCAGGGCTGGGGCCCTACGAGCAGTACTTC.

The chain joins TRBV11-2 to TRBJ2-3; 12 positions agree with TRBD2. Germline V lookup: CDR1 SGHAT, CDR2 FQNNGV. With V trimmed by 1 base and J by 4 bases, 3 bases remained unmatched. The CDR3 totals 16 residues. CDR3 bases: TGTGCCAGCAGCTTAGCTAGCGGGAGGGACTCAGATACGCAGTATTTT. This translates into CASSLASGRDSDTQYF.

This clone has just a few counts. V usage is TRBV19 and J usage is TRBJ2-7; 8 positions match TRBD2. The CDR3 loop spans 13 amino acids. Germline CDR1 is LNHDA and CDR2 is SQIVND (reference sequence). V dropped 4 bases and J dropped 3; count of bases not matched to a gene: 2. CDR3 loop: CASSNGGVYEQYF. CDR3 nucleotide sequence: TGTGCCAGTAGTAACGGGGGGGTCTACGAGCAGTACTTC.

The chain joins TRBV20-1 to TRBJ2-3, with 7 nucleotides matching TRBD2. Germline V gene lookup returns CDR1 DFQATT and CDR2 SNEGSKA (reference sequence). The CDR3 totals 16 residues. The junction had 11 bases not matched to a gene; V was cut back by 3 bases and J by 2 bases. CDR3 residues: CSASVGASGFTDTQYF. For the CDR3, the DNA is TGCAGTGCTAGTGTCGGGGCTAGCGGCTTCACAGATACGCAGTATTTT.

The chain combines TRBV5-1 with TRBJ1-4, with 8 bases aligning to TRBD1. CDR3 length: 13 residues. V lost 3 bases, J lost 5 bases, and 0 bases stayed unmatched. Germline CDR1 reads SGHRS; CDR2 reads YFSETQ. The CDR3 loop is CASSWTGNEKLFF. DNA for the CDR3: TGCGCCAGCAGCTGGACAGGGAATGAAAAACTGTTTTTT. Variable domain in full (rest from reference TRBV5-1 and TRBJ1-4): KAGVTQTPRYLIKTRGQQVTLSCSPISGHRSVSWYQQTPGQGLQFLFEYFSETQRNKGNFPGRFSGRQFSNSRSEMNVSTLELGDSALYLCASSWTGNEKLFFGSGTQLSVL.

The chain carries TRBV18 and TRBJ1-3; D is unclear. Germline assignment: CDR1 KGHSH and CDR2 LQKENI. Trimming pared 1 base from V and 0 bases from J, leaving 4 bases between. This CDR3 is 14 amino acids long. As DNA, the CDR3 is TGTGCCAGCTCACCACACGGCTCTGGAAACACCATATATTTT. Amino acid sequence: CASSPHGSGNTIYF.

The chain combines TRBV7-2 with TRBJ2-1, with 7 bases that match TRBD2. This CDR3 contains 16 residues. V lost 5 bases to trimming and J lost 4 bases; unmatched junction nucleotides: 11. Looked up from germline, CDR1 is SGHTA and CDR2 is FQGNSA. CDR3 sequence reads: CASSPSGLDFYNEQFF. The CDR3 DNA is TGTGCCAGCAGCCCATCAGGACTAGACTTTTACAATGAGCAGTTCTTC. Full variable domain (remainder filled in from reference TRBV7-2 and TRBJ2-1): GAGVSQSPSNKVTEKGKDVELRCDPISGHTALYWYRQSLGQGLEFLIYFQGNSAPDKSGLPSDRFSAERTGGSVSTLTIQRTQQEDSAVYLCASSPSGLDFYNEQFFGPGTRLTVL.

The chain couples TRBV11-3 to TRBJ1-1; 7 bases match TRBD1. Germline CDR1 and CDR2: SGHNT and YENEEA. The CDR3 contains 12 residues. With 2 bases clipped from V and 8 bases from J, the junction kept 2 bases outside the gene matches. The CDR3 nucleotides are TGTGCCAGCAGCTTATGGGACAGAGAAGCTTTCTTT. Its translation: CASSLWDREAFF. Looking up the rest from reference TRBV11-3 and TRBJ1-1 gives the full variable domain: EAGVVQSPRYKIIEKKQPVAFWCNPISGHNTLYWYLQNLGQGPELLIRYENEEAVDDSQLPKDRFSAERLKGVDSTLKIQPAELGDSAVYLCASSLWDREAFFGQGTRLTVV.

The chain links TRBV24-1 to TRBJ2-1, with 7 bases lining up with TRBD2. This CDR3 has 15 residues. V shed 7 bases, J shed 5 bases, and the junction held 10 bases outside the gene matches. In germline, CDR1 is KGHDR, CDR2 SFDVKD. The CDR3 reads CATSLRAGSHNEQFF. Written as DNA, the CDR3 is TGTGCCACCAGCTTGAGAGCGGGATCGCACAATGAGCAGTTCTTC.

In this sample, this clone turned up a few times. V and J are TRBV10-1 and TRBJ2-7; D call uncertain. Trimming removed 5 bases at V and 5 bases at J, with 10 bases between. This CDR3 is built from 12 residues. Germline CDR1 reads WNHNN; CDR2 reads SYGVQD (reference sequence). The DNA of the CDR3 is TGCGCCAGCAGTCCCGGGTTGGACGAGCAGTACTTC. Protein sequence: CASSPGLDEQYF.

The chain recombines TRBV28 with TRBJ2-7; D possibly corresponds to TRBD1 (6 bases). Germline V CDR1 and CDR2: MDHEN, SYDVKM. This CDR3 contains 11 residues. The V and J ends lost 7 bases and 6 bases respectively, with 10 bases between them. The CDR3 protein is CASIQGPEQYF. In DNA form, the CDR3 reads TGTGCCAGCATTCAGGGGCCCGAGCAGTACTTC.

The chain has TRBV20-1 and TRBJ2-1; TRBD1 matches at 7 bases. The CDR3 contains 11 residues. Germline-derived CDR1 and CDR2 are DFQATT and SNEGSKA (reference sequence). The CDR3 spells CGGTEYNEQFF. Written as DNA, the CDR3 is TGCGGTGGGACAGAGTACAATGAGCAGTTCTTC.

This clone was counted once. The DNA for the CDR3 is TGCGCCAGCAGCCAAGATCCGGGAACCCGGGGCTACACCTTC. This encodes CASSQDPGTRGYTF. The rearrangement uses TRBV4-1 and TRBJ1-2; D uncertain. Trimming cost V 0 bases and J 8 bases, with 13 bases left between them. The germline CDR1 and CDR2 sequences are MGHRA and YSYEKL. The CDR3 is 14 residues long.

The rearrangement uses TRBV7-9 and TRBJ2-1, with 8 bases fitting TRBD1. V shed 2 bases, J shed 7 bases, and the junction held 7 bases outside the gene matches. Germline loops: CDR1 SEHNR, CDR2 FQNEAQ (reference sequence). CDR3 size: 15 residues. The CDR3 sequence: CASSLRQGFSNEQFF. Written as DNA, the CDR3 is TGTGCCAGCAGCTTAAGACAGGGGTTTTCGAATGAGCAGTTCTTC.

This chain connects TRBV5-1 to TRBJ1-1; tentative D call: TRBD1 (5 bases). CDR1 is SGHRS and CDR2 is YFSETQ in the germline V gene. The CDR3 is 13 residues long. V dropped 2 bases and J dropped 3 bases, with 8 bases sitting between them. The CDR3, as DNA: TGCGCCAGCAGCTTACAGGCCTACACTGAAGCTTTCTTT. Protein: CASSLQAYTEAFF.

There are a few counts of this clone. The J gene is TRBJ2-3, the V gene TRBV10-3; 8 bases fit TRBD1. The V and J ends lost 5 bases and 1 base, in that order; junction bases with no gene match: 2. The CDR3 is made up of 14 amino acids. The germline V gene encodes CDR1 ENHRY and CDR2 SYGVKD. CDR3 nucleotide sequence: TGTGCCATCAGTAACAGGGGGGGCACAGATACGCAGTATTTT. This encodes CAISNRGGTDTQYF.

The rearrangement uses TRBV7-9 and TRBJ1-1; D call uncertain. This CDR3 spans 14 amino acids. The V gene lost 3 bases and the J gene lost 2 bases, with 10 bases spanning the gap. Germline V lookup: CDR1 SEHNR, CDR2 FQNEAQ (reference sequence). CDR3 loop: CASSLSRLNTEAFF. As DNA, the CDR3 is TGTGCCAGCAGCTTGTCCAGGTTAAACACTGAAGCTTTCTTT.